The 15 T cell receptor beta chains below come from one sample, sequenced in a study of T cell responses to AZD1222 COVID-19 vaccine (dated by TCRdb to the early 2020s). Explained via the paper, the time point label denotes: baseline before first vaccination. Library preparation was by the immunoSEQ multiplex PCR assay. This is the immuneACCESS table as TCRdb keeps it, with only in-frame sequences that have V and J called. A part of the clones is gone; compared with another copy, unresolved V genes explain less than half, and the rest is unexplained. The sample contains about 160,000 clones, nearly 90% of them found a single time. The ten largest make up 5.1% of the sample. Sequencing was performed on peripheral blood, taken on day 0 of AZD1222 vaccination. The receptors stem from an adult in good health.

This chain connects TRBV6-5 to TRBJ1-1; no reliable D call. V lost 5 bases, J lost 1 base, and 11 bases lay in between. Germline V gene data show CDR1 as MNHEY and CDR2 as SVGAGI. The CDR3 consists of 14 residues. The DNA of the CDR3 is TGTGCCAGCAGTAAGGCATGGACGAACACTGAAGCTTTCTTT. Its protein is CASSKAWTNTEAFF.

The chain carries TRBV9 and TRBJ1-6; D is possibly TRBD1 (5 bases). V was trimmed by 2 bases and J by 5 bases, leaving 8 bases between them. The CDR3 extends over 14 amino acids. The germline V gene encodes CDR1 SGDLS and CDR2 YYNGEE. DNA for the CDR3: TGTGCCAGCAGCGTCAGGGTAGATAATTCACCCCTCCACTTT. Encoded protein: CASSVRVDNSPLHF. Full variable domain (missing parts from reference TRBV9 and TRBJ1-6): DSGVTQTPKHLITATGQRVTLRCSPRSGDLSVYWYQQSLDQGLQFLIQYYNGEERAKGNILERFSAQQFPDLHSELNLSSLELGDSALYFCASSVRVDNSPLHFGNGTRLTVT.

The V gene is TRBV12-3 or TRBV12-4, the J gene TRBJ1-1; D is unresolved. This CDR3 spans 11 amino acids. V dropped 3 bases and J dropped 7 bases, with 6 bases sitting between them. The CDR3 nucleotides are TGTGCCAGCAGTTTTCGGGTTGAAGCTTTCTTT. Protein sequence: CASSFRVEAFF.

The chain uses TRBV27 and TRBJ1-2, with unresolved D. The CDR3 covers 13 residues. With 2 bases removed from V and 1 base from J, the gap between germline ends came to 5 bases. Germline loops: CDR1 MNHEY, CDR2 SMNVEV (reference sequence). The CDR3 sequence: CASSLQVNYGYTF. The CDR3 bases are TGTGCCAGCAGTTTACAGGTTAACTATGGCTACACCTTC.

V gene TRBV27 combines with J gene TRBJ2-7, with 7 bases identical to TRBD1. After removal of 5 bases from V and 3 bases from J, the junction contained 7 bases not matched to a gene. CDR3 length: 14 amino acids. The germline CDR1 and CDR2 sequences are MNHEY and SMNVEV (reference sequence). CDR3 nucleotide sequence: TGTGCCAGCAGTCTCACACGGACAGGCTACGAGCAGTACTTC. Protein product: CASSLTRTGYEQYF.

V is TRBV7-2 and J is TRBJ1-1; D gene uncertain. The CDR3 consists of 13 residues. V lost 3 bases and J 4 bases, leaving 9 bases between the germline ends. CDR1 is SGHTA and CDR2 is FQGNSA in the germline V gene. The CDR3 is CASSFFSGTEAFF. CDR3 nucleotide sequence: TGTGCCAGCAGCTTTTTCAGTGGCACTGAAGCTTTCTTT.

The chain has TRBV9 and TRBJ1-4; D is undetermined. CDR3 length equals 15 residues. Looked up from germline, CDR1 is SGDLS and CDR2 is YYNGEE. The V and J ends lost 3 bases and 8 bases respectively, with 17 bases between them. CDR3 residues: CASSAESVDGEKLFF. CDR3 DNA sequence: TGTGCCAGCAGCGCAGAGAGCGTGGACGGAGAAAAACTGTTTTTT. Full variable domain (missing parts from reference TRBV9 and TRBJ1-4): DSGVTQTPKHLITATGQRVTLRCSPRSGDLSVYWYQQSLDQGLQFLIQYYNGEERAKGNILERFSAQQFPDLHSELNLSSLELGDSALYFCASSAESVDGEKLFFGSGTQLSVL.

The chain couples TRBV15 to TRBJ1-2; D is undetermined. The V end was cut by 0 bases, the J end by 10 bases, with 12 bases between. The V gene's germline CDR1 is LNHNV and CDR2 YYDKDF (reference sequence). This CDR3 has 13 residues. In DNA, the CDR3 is TGTGCCACCAGCAGAGATTATGTCGCGGTCTACACCTTC. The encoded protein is CATSRDYVAVYTF. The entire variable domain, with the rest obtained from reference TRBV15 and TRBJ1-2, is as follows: DAMVIQNPRYQVTQFGKPVTLSCSQTLNHNVMYWYQQKSSQAPKLLFHYYDKDFNNEADTPDNFQSRRPNTSFCFLDIRSPGLGDTAMYLCATSRDYVAVYTFGSGTRLTVV.

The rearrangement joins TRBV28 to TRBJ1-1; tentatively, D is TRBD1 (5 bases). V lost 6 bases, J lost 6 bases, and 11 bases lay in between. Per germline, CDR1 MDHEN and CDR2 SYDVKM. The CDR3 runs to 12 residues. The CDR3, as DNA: TGTGCCAGCAGCTCAGGGACCCCTGAAGCTTTCTTT. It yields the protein CASSSGTPEAFF.

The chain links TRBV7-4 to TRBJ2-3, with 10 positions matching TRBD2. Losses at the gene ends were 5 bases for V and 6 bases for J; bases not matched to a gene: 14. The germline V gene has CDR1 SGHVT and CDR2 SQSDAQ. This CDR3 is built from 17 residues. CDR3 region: CASSHVKREGRRDTQYF. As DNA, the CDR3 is TGTGCCAGCAGCCATGTTAAGCGGGAGGGCCGGCGGGATACGCAGTATTTT.

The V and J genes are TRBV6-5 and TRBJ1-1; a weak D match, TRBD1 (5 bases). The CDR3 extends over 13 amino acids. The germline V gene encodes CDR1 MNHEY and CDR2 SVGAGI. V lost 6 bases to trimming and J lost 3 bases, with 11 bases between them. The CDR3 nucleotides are TGTGCCAGCAGCTCATCAGGGTACACTGAAGCTTTCTTT. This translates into CASSSSGYTEAFF.

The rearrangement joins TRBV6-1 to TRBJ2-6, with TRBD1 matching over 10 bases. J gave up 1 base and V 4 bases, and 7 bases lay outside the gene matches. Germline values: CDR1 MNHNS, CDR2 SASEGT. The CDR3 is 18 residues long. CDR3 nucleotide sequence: TGTGCCAGCAGTGGAGGGACAGGGGTTTATTCTGGGGCCAACGTCCTGACTTTC. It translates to CASSGGTGVYSGANVLTF.

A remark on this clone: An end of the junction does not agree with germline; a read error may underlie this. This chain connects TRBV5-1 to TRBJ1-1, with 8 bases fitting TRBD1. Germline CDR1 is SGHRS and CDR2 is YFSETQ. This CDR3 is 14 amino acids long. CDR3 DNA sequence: TGCGCCAGCAGCTTGGAACGGATGTCAGGGGGCGCCTCCTTT. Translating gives CASSLERMSGGASF.

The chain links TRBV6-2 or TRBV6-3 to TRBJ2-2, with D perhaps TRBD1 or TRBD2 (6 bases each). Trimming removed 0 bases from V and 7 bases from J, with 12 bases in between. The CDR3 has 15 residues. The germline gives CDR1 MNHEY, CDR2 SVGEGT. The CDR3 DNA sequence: TGTGCCAGCAGTTACTCGAAAGGGGGAGGCGGGGAGCTGTTTTTT. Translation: CASSYSKGGGGELFF.

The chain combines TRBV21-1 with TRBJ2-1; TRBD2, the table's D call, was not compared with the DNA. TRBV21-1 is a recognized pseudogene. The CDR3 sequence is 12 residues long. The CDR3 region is CASTPCGAEQFF. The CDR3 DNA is TGTGCCAGCACCCCATGTGGAGCTGAGCAGTTCTTC.